These 9 T cell receptor beta chains originate from one sample sequenced in a study of tumor-infiltrating lymphocytes in primary liver carcinoma. The researchers produced TCR beta cDNA from 500 to 550 ng total RNA with a constant-region primer. Employing slightly modified ARM-PCR, three nested multiplex PCR rounds were run, and these gave rise to the TCR beta libraries. TRBV1-TRBV30 forward primers and a C-beta reverse primer were used in the first two PCR rounds, which each ran for approximately 10 cycles. TCRdb redid the calling of the multiplex PCR reads with MiXCR, one entry per CDR3 protein. The sample carries roughly 48,000 distinct CDR3 sequences, about 73% recorded once. Co-extraction yielded RNA and DNA from around 20-30 mg of unsorted bulk tissue. The sequenced sample was liver tumor tissue from sampling region 3. Regarding subset: tumor region T3, left-lateral pole. Receptor source: a man aged 35 to 55 with primary liver carcinoma and hepatitis B virus infection.

In regard to this clonotype: The conserved final phenylalanine or tryptophan is absent from the CDR3, which likely points to a read error. The chain recombines TRBV29-1 with TRBJ2-3; weak D call: TRBD2 (5 bases). Germline V gene lookup returns CDR1 SQVTM and CDR2 ANQGSEA. Trimming took 5 bases from V and 3 from J, leaving 12 bases between them. This CDR3 is built from 13 residues. For the CDR3, the DNA is TGCAGCGTTCGAGCGGCGACAACAGATACGCAGTATTAT. Its protein is CSVRAATTDTQYY.

Points on this clonotype: A junction end diverges from the germline sequence, so it may reflect a read error. V and J are TRBV12-3 or TRBV12-4 and TRBJ2-3, with 7 bases lining up with TRBD2. The CDR3 has 16 residues. CDR3: CDSSPRLAASTDTQYF. CDR3 DNA: TGCGACAGCAGCCCCCGGCTAGCGGCTAGCACAGATACGCAGTATTTT.

Concerning this clonotype: One end of the junction fails to match germline, which may point to a read error. Here the CDR3 DNA reads TGCGCCAGCAGGTTGGGGGCCACCGGGGAGCTGTTGTTT. Its translation: CASRLGATGELLF. The J gene is TRBJ2-2, the V gene TRBV6-2 or TRBV6-3; maybe TRBD1 (6 bases). The germline V gene encodes CDR1 MNHEY and CDR2 SVGEGT. The CDR3 sequence is 13 residues long.

This clonotype was observed at least ten times. This chain joins TRBV5-4 and TRBJ2-1; D is undetermined. Germline values: CDR1 SGHNT, CDR2 YYREEE (reference sequence). Deletions cut 0 bases from V and 2 bases from J, with 6 bases between. The CDR3 spans 14 residues. CDR3 nucleotides: TGTGCCAGCAGCTTGGGATGGACCTACAATGAGCAGTTCTTC. This translates into CASSLGWTYNEQFF.

The rearrangement links TRBV7-3 to TRBJ2-7; TRBD2 aligns across 13 bases. Germline V gene data show CDR1 as SGHTA and CDR2 as FQGTGA. With V trimmed by 0 bases and J by 2 bases, 4 bases remained unmatched. The CDR3 sequence is 17 residues long. CDR3 bases: TGTGCCAGCAGCTTAACAGGGACTAGCGGGACCCCCTACGAGCAGTACTTC. Protein sequence: CASSLTGTSGTPYEQYF.

Comment on this clonotype: This sequence may be a read error, since a much larger clone differs from it by one base. The chain combines TRBV5-1 with TRBJ2-5; no firm D call. Germline assignment: CDR1 SGHRS and CDR2 YFSETQ. The length of the CDR3 is 14 residues. DNA for the CDR3: TGCGCCAGCAGCTTTGGGGTGGAGCAAGAGACCCAGAACTTC. This gives the protein CASSFGVEQETQNF.

About this clonotype: A read error may account for a junction end that differs from germline. CDR3 in amino acids: CASSLTTGGHEKLFF. CDR3 nucleotide sequence: TGTGCCAGCAGCTTGACGACAGGGGGTCACGAAAAACTTTTTTTT. J is TRBJ1-4 and V is TRBV7-8, with 9 bases matching TRBD1. The CDR3 has 15 residues. From germline, CDR1 is SGHVS and CDR2 FQNEAQ.

This clonotype was found once. A read error is possible here, since a much larger clone lies one base away. This sequence joins TRBV21-1 and TRBJ1-6. TRBV21-1 is labeled a pseudogene. The CDR3 loop spans 18 amino acids. The CDR3 DNA reads as TGTGCCAGCAGCAAAGAAGGGCAGGCTGCCCTAAAAAATTCACCCCTCCACTTT. It codes for CASSKEGQAALKNSPLHF.

A remark on this clonotype: The junction and the germline gene differ at one end; a read error may be behind it. This chain connects TRBV5-4 to TRBJ2-7; D may be TRBD2 (5 bases). Germline CDR1 reads SGHNT; CDR2 reads YYREEE (reference sequence). The CDR3 consists of 13 residues. The CDR3 reads CASSTRLTYGQYF. The CDR3 region has the DNA TGCGCCAGCAGCACACGACTAACCTACGGGCAGTACTTC.